This TCR beta chain was sequenced during a study of shared clonotypes between healthy human individuals (dated by TCRdb to about 2020). As for the study more broadly: A few men and two women, aged 18 to 49 years, made up the cohort. For each donor, three plates each were used for CD4 naive and CD4 memory, two plates were used for CD8 naive, and one plate was used for CD8 memory. To estimate repertoire size and how much clonotypes are shared between individuals, the study performed deep sequencing of blood TCR repertoires from five healthy adults. To increase sequencing depth and limit assay-specific biases, TCR repertoire library preparation and sequencing were carried out by different laboratories using diverse techniques. Between about 0.94 and 8.9 billion PBMCs per donor were obtained by leukapheresis. On the study overall, not on this receptor specifically: Higher generation probabilities were observed for clonotypes shared by all four sorted-subset donors than for non-shared clonotypes. The small number of donors limited the genetic and exposure-history diversity represented. Sharing across several donors was observed for approximately 4.6% of naive CD4, less than 4% of naive CD8, about 2.3% of memory CD4, and roughly 0.4% of memory CD8 clonotypes. Sampling was restricted to blood, and TCR repertoires in tissue are likely to differ from TCR repertoires in blood. Pairwise subsampling led to the expectation that sequencing depth would affect the degree of clonotype sharing among donors. Naive subsets generally had larger estimated clonotype richness than memory subsets. Even with the large sequencing depth, rarefaction of the sorted-subset datasets indicated that sequencing was incomplete.

Healthy HIV-negative adults with no recently reported acute infections or vaccinations were included as donors. Every donor was a Caucasian adult residing in Nashville, Tennessee, USA. CD4+ T cells were enriched by magnetic negative selection; naive cells were then positively selected on CD45RA, and the negative fraction formed the memory subset. Blood was obtained by leukapheresis, after which PBMCs were separated by Ficoll-Histopaque density gradient centrifugation and cryopreserved in liquid nitrogen vapor phase. Purity and quantity of every magnetically sorted T cell population were checked by analytical flow cytometry. Each sorted fraction had its genomic DNA isolated and then quantified by UV absorbance on a Nanodrop 2000c. This clone was detected a few times. Its antigen remains undetermined. No quality values exist for individual bases; no much larger clone is one base distant. Trimming leaves V shorter by 3 bases and J shorter by 3 bases, with the junction holding 3 bases beyond the gene matches. Via the germline V gene (reference sequence), CDR1 is WNHNN and CDR2 SYGVQD. The CDR3, cysteine through phenylalanine, is 14 amino acids long. Only the CDR3 portion is preserved as DNA: 42 bases, with reading frame beginning at the first base.

TCR CDR3 regions were amplified from genomic DNA by multiplex PCR using the deep immunoSEQ assay. Genomic DNA extracted from each cell subset was distributed evenly over all wells of several immunoSEQ 96-well plates, and each plate served as one replicate. For sorted subsets, roughly 200 ng of genomic DNA, equivalent to about 30,000 T cell genomes, went into each replicate PCR. Purified libraries were quantified with a Qubit 3.0 fluorometer, sized on a Bioanalyzer 2100, and re-quantified with the KAPA Library Quantification kit. Every immunoSEQ 96-well plate was sequenced on a separate single-read 150-cycle Illumina NextSeq 550 flow cell. Per the source publication's procedure: Because the immunoSEQ output included only junctional sequences and no quality scores, the filtering could not be the same as the filtering used for full-length reads. Sequences were annotated with PyIR, a Python wrapper for IgBLAST v1.9, using IMGT germline references to assign V/J genes and CDR3. Reads were filtered out if the reads had weak V/J assignments (E-value above 1e-6), no CDR3, stop codons, out-of-frame junctions, or ambiguous translated residues. V3J clonotypes were defined as sequences sharing an identical inferred V gene, J gene, and CDR3 amino acid sequence. Percentage overlap between repertoires was calculated by dividing the number of shared unique clonotypes by the size of the smaller repertoire. Three approaches were used to assess repertoire richness: RTK rarefaction, the Chao1 estimator, and Recon v2.1 estimates of unobserved clonotypes. Generation probabilities for all TCRbeta clonotypes obtained by the gDNA method from a handful of donors were computed using OLGA. The table was pulled from immuneACCESS by TCRdb, which kept in-frame rearrangements only. Such tables lose some clones; where checked, under half of the loss comes from unresolved V genes, and the rest has no known cause. V, J and clone size derive from that table, while D and trimming were established from the DNA sequence. For this sample the table gives some 980,000 clones, of which over 75% were detected only once. Around 1.5% of the sample goes to the ten largest clones.

The rearranged segments are TRBV10-1 and TRBJ2-3; the central 7 bases match TRBD1. Sequenced input: memory CD4+ T cells sorted from blood. The cell subset or site label, as the study defines it: CD45RA-negative fraction. This TCR came from a man younger than 35 in good health. The DNA sequence is given as TGCGCCAGCAGTGAAGACAGGGTGACAGATACGCAGTATTTT. Its amino acids are CASSEDRVTDTQYF.